The subject of this entry is one TCR beta chain. Antigen: not known. One end of the junction fails to match germline, which may point to a read error. The data were taken from a study of T cells after posttransplantation cyclophosphamide. Broader study findings: Later blood repertoires were often dominated by clones from the donor CD8+ memory compartment. Recipient CMV seropositivity and CMV reactivation strongly tracked TRB clonality.

Clones were read by immunoSEQ multiplex PCR, and TCRdb kept only the in-frame ones, dropping some. The data show about 19,000 clones, 95% to 98% seen once. Germline assignment: CDR1 SSHAT and CDR2 FNYEAQ (reference sequence). This CDR3 spans 14 amino acids. Cells defined as naive were viable CD3+CD4+ or CD3+CD8+ and CCR7+CD45RA+CD45RO-CD95-CD27+CD28+. This clonotype originated in a man aged 35 to 55 in good health, CMV-negative, and a related stem cell transplant donor. Sample: naive CD4+ T cells sorted from PBMCs. This chain uses TRBV7-7 with TRBJ2-7; 7 bases align to TRBD1. This CDR3 is CASSPDRVSYEQYF. In DNA form, the CDR3 reads TGTGCTAGCAGCCCCGACAGGGTGTCCTACGAGCAGTACTTC.